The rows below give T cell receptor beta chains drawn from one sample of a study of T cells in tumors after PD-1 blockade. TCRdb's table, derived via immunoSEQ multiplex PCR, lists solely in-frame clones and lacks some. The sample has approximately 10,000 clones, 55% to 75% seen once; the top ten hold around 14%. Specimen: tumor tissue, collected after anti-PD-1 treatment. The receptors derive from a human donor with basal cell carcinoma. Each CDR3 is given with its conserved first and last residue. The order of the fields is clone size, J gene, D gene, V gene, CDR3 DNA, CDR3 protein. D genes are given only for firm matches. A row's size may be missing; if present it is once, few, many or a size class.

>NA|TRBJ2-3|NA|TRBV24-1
TGTGCCACCGGGCGAGGGACAGATACGCAGTATTTT
CATGRGTDTQYF
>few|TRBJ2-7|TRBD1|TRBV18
TGTGCCAGCTCAGACAGGGATAACGAGCAGTACTTC
CASSDRDNEQYF
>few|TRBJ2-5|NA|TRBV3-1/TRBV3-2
TGTGCCAGCAGCCTCCAACCGGGTGCGGTGACCCAGTACTTC
CASSLQPGAVTQYF
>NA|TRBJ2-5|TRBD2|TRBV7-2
TGTGCCAGCAGCTTAGGACTAGCGGGAGGGGAGACCCAGTACTTC
CASSLGLAGGETQYF
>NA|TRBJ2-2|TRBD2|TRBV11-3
TGTGCCAGCAGCTCCAAGCGGGAGAACACCGGGGAGCTGTTTTTT
CASSSKRENTGELFF
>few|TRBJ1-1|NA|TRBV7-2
TGTGCCAGCAGCTTAACGTGGGGGTCTGAAGCTTTCTTT
CASSLTWGSEAFF
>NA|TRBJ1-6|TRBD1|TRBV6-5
TGTGCCAGCAGCATGACAGGGGTGGGCTCACCCCTCCACTTT
CASSMTGVGSPLHF
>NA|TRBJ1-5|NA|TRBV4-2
TGTGCCAGCAGCCGGGAGGGGGGTAATAGCAATCAGCCCCAGCATTTT
CASSREGGNSNQPQHF
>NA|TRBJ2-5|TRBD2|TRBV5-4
TGTGCCAGCACCCACAATTTAGCGGGAGGCGGGGAGACCCAGTACTTC
CASTHNLAGGGETQYF
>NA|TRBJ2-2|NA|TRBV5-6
TGTGCCAGCAGCCTACTACTGAAGAACACCGGGGAGCTGTTTTTT
CASSLLLKNTGELFF
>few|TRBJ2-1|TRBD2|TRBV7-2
TGTGCCAGCAGCTTAGACCTACTAGCGGGGCCCCGGAGTGAGCAGTTCTTC
CASSLDLLAGPRSEQFF
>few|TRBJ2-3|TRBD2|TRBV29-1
TGCAGCGGCCTCAAACTAGCGGGAAGGACAGATACGCAGTATTTT
CSGLKLAGRTDTQYF
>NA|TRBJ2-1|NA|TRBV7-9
TGTGCCAGCAGCTTCCGGTTTGATTCGAGGGATTTTGAGCAGTTCTTC
CASSFRFDSRDFEQFF
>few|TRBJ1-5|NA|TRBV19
TGTGCCAGTAGTCTTACTGGGGGGAATCAGCCCCAGCATTTT
CASSLTGGNQPQHF
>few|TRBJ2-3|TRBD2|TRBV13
TGTGCCAGCAGCCCGAGACTAGCGGGAAGCGCAGATACGCAGTATTTT
CASSPRLAGSADTQYF
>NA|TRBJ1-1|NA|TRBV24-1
TGTGCCACCAATGGCCTATCCAGGGCCTTAGGTGGGGGCACTGAAGCTTTCTTT
CATNGLSRALGGGTEAFF
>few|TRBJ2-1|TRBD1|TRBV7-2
TGTGCCAGCAGAAAACAGGGGACCCGCTCCTACAATGAGCAGTTCTTC
CASRKQGTRSYNEQFF
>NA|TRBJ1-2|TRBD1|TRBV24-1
TGTGCCACCAGTGAGGTAGGGGGCGACGGTAACTATGGCTACACCTTC
CATSEVGGDGNYGYTF
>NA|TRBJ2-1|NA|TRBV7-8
TGTGCCAGCAGCCTTAGCCATGAGCAGTTCTTC
CASSLSHEQFF
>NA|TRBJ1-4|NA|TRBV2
TGTGCCAGCAGTGGCCAGGGGTACGAAAAACTGTTTTTT
CASSGQGYEKLFF
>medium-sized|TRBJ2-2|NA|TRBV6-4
TGTGCCAGCACCCCGGGGACGGACTCAAACACCGGGGAGCTGTTTTTT
CASTPGTDSNTGELFF
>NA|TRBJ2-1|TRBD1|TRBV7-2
TGTGCCAGCAGCTGGGACAGGAGCTCCTACAATGAGCAGTTCTTC
CASSWDRSSYNEQFF
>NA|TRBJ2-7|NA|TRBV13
TGTGCCAGCAGCTTAAGGCAGCACGAGCAGTACTTC
CASSLRQHEQYF
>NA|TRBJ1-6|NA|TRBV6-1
TGTGCCAGCAGTGAAGGTGCCAGGTTGAATTCACCCCTCCACTTT
CASSEGARLNSPLHF
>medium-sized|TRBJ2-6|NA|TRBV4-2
TGTGCCAGCAGCCAAGACGGAAGCTCTGGGGCCAACGTCCTGACTTTC
CASSQDGSSGANVLTF
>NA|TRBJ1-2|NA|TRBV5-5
TGTGCCAGCAGCCCCCCGGGAGGGAGTACGGACGGAAATATGGGCTATGGCTACACCTTC
CASSPPGGSTDGNMGYGYTF
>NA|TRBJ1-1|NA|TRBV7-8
TGTGCCAGCAGCCCCCTGGACAGCGTGAACACTGAAGCTTTCTTT
CASSPLDSVNTEAFF
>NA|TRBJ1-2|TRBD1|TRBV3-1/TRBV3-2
TGTGCCAGCAGCTCCGGGACAGCCTATGGCTACACCTTC
CASSSGTAYGYTF
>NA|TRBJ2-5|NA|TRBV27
TGTGCCAGCAGTTCCTACGAGACCCAGTACTTC
CASSSYETQYF
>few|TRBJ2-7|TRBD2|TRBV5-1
TGCGCCAGCAGCCCCGGACTAGCGGGGGGCTACGAGCAGTACTTC
CASSPGLAGGYEQYF
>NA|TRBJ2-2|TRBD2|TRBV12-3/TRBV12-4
TGTGCCGTGACTAGCGACTACACCGGGGAGCTGTTTTTT
CAVTSDYTGELFF
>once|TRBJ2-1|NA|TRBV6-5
TGTGCCAGCAGTTACTCGGCGGGAAACTACAATGAGCAGTTCTTC
CASSYSAGNYNEQFF
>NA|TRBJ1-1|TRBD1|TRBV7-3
TGTGCCAGCAGCCCCAGGGGGCAGGGTGAAGCTTTCTTT
CASSPRGQGEAFF
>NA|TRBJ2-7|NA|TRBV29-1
TGCAGCGTTGAAGATGGCGAGCAGTACTTC
CSVEDGEQYF
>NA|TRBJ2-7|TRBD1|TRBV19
TGTGCCAGTAGTACACCGGGACAGGGTTCCCCCTACGAGCAGTACTTC
CASSTPGQGSPYEQYF
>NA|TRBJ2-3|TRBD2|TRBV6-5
TGTGCCAGCAGTTTTCTAGCGGGGGGCGGAGGAGATACGCAGTATTTT
CASSFLAGGGGDTQYF
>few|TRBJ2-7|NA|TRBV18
TGTGCCAGCTCACCAGCGGGACAGCGGGAGTTACGGTACTTC
CASSPAGQRELRYF
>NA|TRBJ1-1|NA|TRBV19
TGTGCCAGTAGTCCACCCAGCCCCGTTGACACTGAAGCTTTCTTT
CASSPPSPVDTEAFF
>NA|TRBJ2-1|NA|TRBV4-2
TGTGCCAGCAGCTTTACGGAGGGCCGAGACAATGAGCAGTTCTTC
CASSFTEGRDNEQFF
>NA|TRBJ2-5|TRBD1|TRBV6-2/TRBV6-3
TGTGCCAGCAGTCTATTGGGACAGGGACAAGAGACCCAGTACTTC
CASSLLGQGQETQYF